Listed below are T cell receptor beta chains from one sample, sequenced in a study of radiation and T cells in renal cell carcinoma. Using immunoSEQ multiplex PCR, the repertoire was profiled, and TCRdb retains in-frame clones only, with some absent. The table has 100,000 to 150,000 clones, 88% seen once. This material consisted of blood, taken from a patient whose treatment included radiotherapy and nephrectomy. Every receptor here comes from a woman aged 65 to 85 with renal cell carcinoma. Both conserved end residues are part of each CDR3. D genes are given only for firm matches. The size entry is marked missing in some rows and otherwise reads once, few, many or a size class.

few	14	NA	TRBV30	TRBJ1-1	TGTGCCTGGAGTGTACCCAGACAGAACACTGAAGCTTTCTTT	CAWSVPRQNTEAFF
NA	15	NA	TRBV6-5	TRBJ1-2	TGTGCCAGCAGTCGACGGGGGGGACACAACTATGGCTACACCTTC	CASSRRGGHNYGYTF
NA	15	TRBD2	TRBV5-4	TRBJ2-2	TGTGCCAGCAGCTTGCAGCGGGGGAACACCGGGGAGCTGTTTTTT	CASSLQRGNTGELFF
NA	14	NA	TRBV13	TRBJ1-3	TGTGCCAGCAGCCCGGCCGGAGGGTTAAACACCATATATTTT	CASSPAGGLNTIYF
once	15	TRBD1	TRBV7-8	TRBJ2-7	TGTGCCAGCAGCCTAGGGGGGACAGGGCGATACGAGCAGTACTTC	CASSLGGTGRYEQYF
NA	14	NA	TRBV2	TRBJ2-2	TGTGCCAGCAGTGGGGGGCGGAACACCGGGGAGCTGTTTTTT	CASSGGRNTGELFF
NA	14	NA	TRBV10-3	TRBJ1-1	TGTGCCATCAGCCCGTTAGGAATCAACACTGAAGCTTTCTTT	CAISPLGINTEAFF
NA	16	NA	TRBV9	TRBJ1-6	TGTGCCAGCAGCGGACAGAAAAGCTCCTATAATTCACCCCTCCACTTT	CASSGQKSSYNSPLHF
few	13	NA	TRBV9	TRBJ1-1	TGTGCCAGCAGCGCACAGGGAAACACTGAAGCTTTCTTT	CASSAQGNTEAFF
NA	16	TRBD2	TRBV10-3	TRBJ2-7	TGTGCCATCTCGGATCTAGCGGGGGGCACATACTACGAGCAGTACTTC	CAISDLAGGTYYEQYF